This TCR beta chain emerged from a study of blood T cell repertoires in COVID-19. Study-wide context: Samples came from the United States, Italy and Spain, spanning acute and convalescent COVID-19. The analysed material was cDNA or gDNA that came from T cells, B-cell-depleted T cells, or PBMCs.

V lost 4 bases, J lost 6 bases, and 14 bases lay in between. The CDR3 consists of 13 residues. CDR1 is GTSNPN, CDR2 SVGIG, per germline (reference sequence). Original data processing: Estimation of nucleated cell counts relied on the amplification of reference gene primers. Sequencing was performed with immunoSEQ multiplex PCR; in TCRdb, only in-frame clones are kept and a portion is missing. For V, J and clone size, that table is used; D and trimming come from the DNA. The top ten hold about 2.1% of the sample, which has roughly 120,000 clones, approximately 82% seen once. The source material was peripheral blood. The TCR was taken from a man aged 30 to 39 with acute or convalescent COVID-19. The chain links TRBV30 to TRBJ2-3, with unresolved D. CDR3 sequence: CAWNPNFGDTQYF. The CDR3 DNA follows: TGTGCCTGGAATCCTAATTTCGGGGATACGCAGTATTTT.